The rows below give T cell receptor beta chains drawn from one sample of a study of neurological immune-mediated disorders. One entry per CDR3 protein results from TCRdb running MiXCR on the 5' RACE reads. The sample shows fewer than 30,000 distinct CDR3 sequences, 5% to 7% of them seen only once. Sequences were obtained from PBMCs. These receptors came from a woman between 40 and 50 years old in good health. Both conserved end residues are part of each CDR3. Fields, in order: CDR3 DNA, CDR3 protein, D gene, V gene, J gene, clone size. D genes are given only for firm matches. Part of the rows lack a size; the others show once, few, many or a class for expanded clones.

CDR3nt: TGTGCCAGCAGCGGGAGGGAAACCGGGGAGCTGTTTTTT
CDR3aa: CASSGRETGELFF
d_gene: TRBD2
v_gene: TRBV6-1
j_gene: TRBJ2-2
abundance: many

CDR3nt: TGTGCCAGCAGTTACTCAGAGGGGACAGGGTCAAACGAGCAGTACTTC
CDR3aa: CASSYSEGTGSNEQYF
d_gene: TRBD1
v_gene: TRBV6-5
j_gene: TRBJ2-7
abundance: many

CDR3nt: TGTGCCAGCAGCGTAGGTTTGGGGGGGAGCACAGATACGCAGTATTTT
CDR3aa: CASSVGLGGSTDTQYF
d_gene: TRBD2
v_gene: TRBV9
j_gene: TRBJ2-3
abundance: many

CDR3nt: TGCGCCAGCAGCTTGGAGTACAGCACAGATACGCAGTATTTT
CDR3aa: CASSLEYSTDTQYF
d_gene: .
v_gene: TRBV5-1
j_gene: TRBJ2-3
abundance: many

CDR3nt: TGCAGTGCCCAACTACAGGGTACAGATACGCAGTATTTT
CDR3aa: CSAQLQGTDTQYF
d_gene: .
v_gene: TRBV20-1
j_gene: TRBJ2-3
abundance: many

CDR3nt: TGCGCCAGCAGCCGAATAGCGGGAGTAAAAGGAGATACGCAGTATTTT
CDR3aa: CASSRIAGVKGDTQYF
d_gene: TRBD2
v_gene: TRBV4-1
j_gene: TRBJ2-3
abundance: medium-sized

CDR3nt: TGCGCCAGCAGCCAAGATCGACAAGAAAAACTGTTTTTT
CDR3aa: CASSQDRQEKLFF
d_gene: .
v_gene: TRBV4-1
j_gene: TRBJ1-4
abundance: medium-sized

CDR3nt: TGTGCCAGCAGTTTACGGACGGACAGCTCCTACGAGCAGTACTTC
CDR3aa: CASSLRTDSSYEQYF
d_gene: .
v_gene: TRBV28
j_gene: TRBJ2-7
abundance: many

CDR3nt: TGCAGTGCTACTTCGACAGGGATGATGGGCGTGTTGGAGACCCAGTACTTC
CDR3aa: CSATSTGMMGVLETQYF
d_gene: TRBD1
v_gene: TRBV20-1
j_gene: TRBJ2-5
abundance: many

CDR3nt: TGTGCCAGCAGCTTAGGGACAGATAGCAATCAGCCCCAGCATTTT
CDR3aa: CASSLGTDSNQPQHF
d_gene: .
v_gene: TRBV7-9
j_gene: TRBJ1-5
abundance: many

CDR3nt: TGTGCCAGCAGCTTAGTCAGGCTTGGGCTCAGGCCTGTAGGTTCTCAGCCCCAGCATTTT
CDR3aa: CASSLVRLGLRPVGSQPQHF
d_gene: .
v_gene: TRBV7-8
j_gene: TRBJ1-5
abundance: many

CDR3nt: TGTGCCAGCAGCTTCGCCGGGACTAGCAACGAGCAGTACTTC
CDR3aa: CASSFAGTSNEQYF
d_gene: TRBD2
v_gene: TRBV7-9
j_gene: TRBJ2-7
abundance: many

CDR3nt: TGCGCCAGCAGCTTCGACAGGGGTTTATGGGAGGAGACCCAGTACTTC
CDR3aa: CASSFDRGLWEETQYF
d_gene: TRBD1
v_gene: TRBV5-1
j_gene: TRBJ2-5
abundance: many

CDR3nt: TGTGCCAGCACCCAGAGAACCCATGAGCAGTTCTTC
CDR3aa: CASTQRTHEQFF
d_gene: .
v_gene: TRBV6-2/TRBV6-3
j_gene: TRBJ2-1
abundance: many

CDR3nt: TGCGCCAGCAGCTTGCAGGATCGGACCACAGATACGCAGTATTTT
CDR3aa: CASSLQDRTTDTQYF
d_gene: .
v_gene: TRBV5-1
j_gene: TRBJ2-3
abundance: many

CDR3nt: TGCAGTCTAGGGGCACTAGCGGGAGCAGATACGCAGTATTTT
CDR3aa: CSLGALAGADTQYF
d_gene: TRBD2
v_gene: TRBV20-1
j_gene: TRBJ2-3
abundance: medium-sized

CDR3nt: TGTGCCAGCAGTTTATCCCTAGCGAGGGTCAACACCGGGGAGCTGTTTTTT
CDR3aa: CASSLSLARVNTGELFF
d_gene: .
v_gene: TRBV27
j_gene: TRBJ2-2
abundance: many

CDR3nt: TGCAGTGCCCATCCAACAGGGGAAGATGAAAAACTGTTTTTT
CDR3aa: CSAHPTGEDEKLFF
d_gene: TRBD1
v_gene: TRBV20-1
j_gene: TRBJ1-4
abundance: .

CDR3nt: TGTGCCATCAGTGAGCCCCCGCTAGCGGGAAATGAGCAGTTCTTC
CDR3aa: CAISEPPLAGNEQFF
d_gene: TRBD2
v_gene: TRBV10-3
j_gene: TRBJ2-1
abundance: many

CDR3nt: TGTGCCAGCAGCCCCCGGCCCGGGACAGGGGCTGAGCAGTTCTTC
CDR3aa: CASSPRPGTGAEQFF
d_gene: TRBD1
v_gene: TRBV7-9
j_gene: TRBJ2-1
abundance: many

CDR3nt: TGTGCCAGCAGTTTAGTCCCAAGCGCTGGAGACGAGCAGTACTTC
CDR3aa: CASSLVPSAGDEQYF
d_gene: .
v_gene: TRBV27
j_gene: TRBJ2-7
abundance: many

CDR3nt: TGCAGTGCTAAGGGACATGACCTGGGGCTGAACACTGAAGCTTTCTTT
CDR3aa: CSAKGHDLGLNTEAFF
d_gene: .
v_gene: TRBV20-1
j_gene: TRBJ1-1
abundance: many

CDR3nt: TGTGCCAGCAGCTCACTAGGATCCAGGGGGCGCCTCGGGGCCAACGTCCTGACTTTC
CDR3aa: CASSSLGSRGRLGANVLTF
d_gene: TRBD1
v_gene: TRBV7-8
j_gene: TRBJ2-6
abundance: many

CDR3nt: TGTGCCAGCAGTCGGGACAGGGGTCAAGGGAGTGAGCAGTTCTTC
CDR3aa: CASSRDRGQGSEQFF
d_gene: TRBD1
v_gene: TRBV2
j_gene: TRBJ2-1
abundance: many

CDR3nt: TGCAGTGCTCCCGGGACAGGGTTTGGGGAGCAGTACTTC
CDR3aa: CSAPGTGFGEQYF
d_gene: TRBD1
v_gene: TRBV20-1
j_gene: TRBJ2-7
abundance: many

CDR3nt: TGCGCCAGCAGCTTTTTAGCAGACGGGGAGCTGTTTTTT
CDR3aa: CASSFLADGELFF
d_gene: .
v_gene: TRBV5-1
j_gene: TRBJ2-2
abundance: many

CDR3nt: TGTGCCACCAGCAGAGATGCAGGGGGAGTGGAGACCCAGTACTTC
CDR3aa: CATSRDAGGVETQYF
d_gene: TRBD1
v_gene: TRBV15
j_gene: TRBJ2-5
abundance: many

CDR3nt: TGTGCCACCAGCAGAGGGACAGGGGGGCCCACAGATACGCAGTATTTT
CDR3aa: CATSRGTGGPTDTQYF
d_gene: TRBD1
v_gene: TRBV15
j_gene: TRBJ2-3
abundance: many

CDR3nt: TGCAGTGCATACCGAGTTGGGACAGGCCCCATTAGCAATCAGCCCCAGCATTTT
CDR3aa: CSAYRVGTGPISNQPQHF
d_gene: TRBD1
v_gene: TRBV20-1
j_gene: TRBJ1-5
abundance: many

CDR3nt: TGCGCCAGCAGCCAAGAGACCCGGGCAACCCGCACAGATACGCAGTATTTT
CDR3aa: CASSQETRATRTDTQYF
d_gene: .
v_gene: TRBV4-1
j_gene: TRBJ2-3
abundance: many

CDR3nt: TGTGCCAGCAGCTTTGTGGGACAGCCCTCTTACACCGGGGAGCTGTTTTTT
CDR3aa: CASSFVGQPSYTGELFF
d_gene: TRBD1
v_gene: TRBV7-6
j_gene: TRBJ2-2
abundance: few

CDR3nt: TGCGCCAGCAGCTTGGGTGGGGACAATCAGCCCCAGCATTTT
CDR3aa: CASSLGGDNQPQHF
d_gene: .
v_gene: TRBV5-1
j_gene: TRBJ1-5
abundance: many

CDR3nt: TGTGCCAGCATCCTGGGGGTGGCGCAGTATTTT
CDR3aa: CASILGVAQYF
d_gene: .
v_gene: TRBV6-1
j_gene: TRBJ2-3
abundance: many

CDR3nt: TGCAGTGAAAAGGACCTATACAATGAGCAGTTCTTC
CDR3aa: CSEKDLYNEQFF
d_gene: .
v_gene: TRBV20-1
j_gene: TRBJ2-1
abundance: many

CDR3nt: TGCGCCAGCAGCTTGGCTCAGGGGGGTAGCGCGGCCTACAATGAGCAGTTCTTC
CDR3aa: CASSLAQGGSAAYNEQFF
d_gene: .
v_gene: TRBV5-1
j_gene: TRBJ2-1
abundance: many

CDR3nt: TGTGCCACCAGCCTCAGGGGCGGGAGGTTGACAGATACGCAGTATTTT
CDR3aa: CATSLRGGRLTDTQYF
d_gene: TRBD2
v_gene: TRBV15
j_gene: TRBJ2-3
abundance: many

CDR3nt: TGTGCCAGCAGACCAGGGGTAGCTGAAGCTTTCTTT
CDR3aa: CASRPGVAEAFF
d_gene: .
v_gene: TRBV28
j_gene: TRBJ1-1
abundance: .

CDR3nt: TGTGCCAGCAGCCCGGAAGTCACAGATACGCAGTATTTT
CDR3aa: CASSPEVTDTQYF
d_gene: .
v_gene: TRBV12-3/TRBV12-4
j_gene: TRBJ2-3
abundance: many

CDR3nt: TGTGCCAGCAGCTTAAGCACCGGCAGCTCCTACAATGAGCAGTTCTTC
CDR3aa: CASSLSTGSSYNEQFF
d_gene: .
v_gene: TRBV7-3
j_gene: TRBJ2-1
abundance: many

CDR3nt: TGTGCCATCAGTGAGTCTCGGCTATTAGGGGCCTACGAGCAGTACTTC
CDR3aa: CAISESRLLGAYEQYF
d_gene: .
v_gene: TRBV10-3
j_gene: TRBJ2-7
abundance: medium-sized

CDR3nt: TGTGCCACCAGTAGTCGGGGCTACGAGCAGTACTTC
CDR3aa: CATSSRGYEQYF
d_gene: .
v_gene: TRBV24-1
j_gene: TRBJ2-7
abundance: medium-sized

CDR3nt: TGTGCCATCAGTGAGTCGACCGGGACAGGGGGCGCCGGCTCCTACAATGAGCAGTTCTTC
CDR3aa: CAISESTGTGGAGSYNEQFF
d_gene: TRBD1
v_gene: TRBV10-3
j_gene: TRBJ2-1
abundance: many

CDR3nt: TGCAGTGCTAGAGATGTCCCGGGACTAGCGGGGAGCAAGGACGTCCTGACTTTC
CDR3aa: CSARDVPGLAGSKDVLTF
d_gene: TRBD2
v_gene: TRBV20-1
j_gene: TRBJ2-6
abundance: medium-sized

CDR3nt: TGTGCCAGCAGCTGGACTAGTGAGAACACCGGGGAGCTGTTTTTT
CDR3aa: CASSWTSENTGELFF
d_gene: TRBD2
v_gene: TRBV5-5
j_gene: TRBJ2-2
abundance: many

CDR3nt: TGTGCCAGCAGTTACCCGACTAGCGGGGGGACCCAGTACTTC
CDR3aa: CASSYPTSGGTQYF
d_gene: TRBD2
v_gene: TRBV6-5
j_gene: TRBJ2-5
abundance: many

CDR3nt: .
CDR3aa: CASSFYICSAHQTGDTQYF
d_gene: .
v_gene: TRBV5-1
j_gene: TRBJ2-3
abundance: .

CDR3nt: TGTGCCAGCATACAGGGCGTAAACACCGGGGAGCTGTTTTTT
CDR3aa: CASIQGVNTGELFF
d_gene: .
v_gene: TRBV5-5
j_gene: TRBJ2-2
abundance: many

CDR3nt: TGTGCCAGCAGCCAGGAGACTAGCGGGTCCTACGAGCAGTACTTC
CDR3aa: CASSQETSGSYEQYF
d_gene: TRBD2
v_gene: TRBV7-8
j_gene: TRBJ2-7
abundance: .

CDR3nt: TGTGCCACCAGCAGCCGAGGGGTGTCCTATAATTCACCCCTCCACTTT
CDR3aa: CATSSRGVSYNSPLHF
d_gene: .
v_gene: TRBV15
j_gene: TRBJ1-6
abundance: many

CDR3nt: TGCATTTGGACAAGGGGGACAGATACGCAGTATTTT
CDR3aa: CIWTRGTDTQYF
d_gene: .
v_gene: TRBV20-1
j_gene: TRBJ2-3
abundance: many

CDR3nt: TGCGCCAGCAGCTTGGGTTCTAGCCGGGAGACCCAGTACTTC
CDR3aa: CASSLGSSRETQYF
d_gene: .
v_gene: TRBV5-1
j_gene: TRBJ2-5
abundance: many

CDR3nt: TGTGCCAGCAGCGTATTAACGCGCACAGATACGCAGTATTTT
CDR3aa: CASSVLTRTDTQYF
d_gene: .
v_gene: TRBV9
j_gene: TRBJ2-3
abundance: many

CDR3nt: TGTGCCAGCAGTGGACAGATTATGAACACTGAAGCTTTCTTT
CDR3aa: CASSGQIMNTEAFF
d_gene: .
v_gene: TRBV12-3/TRBV12-4
j_gene: TRBJ1-1
abundance: many

CDR3nt: TGCGCCAGCAGCCTGCAAGTTACGGACAGGGGGAACTCCTACAATGAGCAGTTCTTC
CDR3aa: CASSLQVTDRGNSYNEQFF
d_gene: TRBD1
v_gene: TRBV5-1
j_gene: TRBJ2-1
abundance: many

CDR3nt: TGTGCCAGCAGCCATTCTGACAGGGAGGGGAGCGGCTACACCTTC
CDR3aa: CASSHSDREGSGYTF
d_gene: TRBD1
v_gene: TRBV3-1
j_gene: TRBJ1-2
abundance: many

CDR3nt: TGTGCCATCCGGGGAAGGGACATCGATACGCAGTATTTT
CDR3aa: CAIRGRDIDTQYF
d_gene: .
v_gene: TRBV10-3
j_gene: TRBJ2-3
abundance: many

CDR3nt: TGTGCCAGCATACTAGCGGGGGACTACGAGCAGTACTTC
CDR3aa: CASILAGDYEQYF
d_gene: TRBD2
v_gene: TRBV28
j_gene: TRBJ2-7
abundance: many

CDR3nt: TGTGCCAGCACCGGGGACGTCTACGAGCAGTACTTC
CDR3aa: CASTGDVYEQYF
d_gene: .
v_gene: TRBV12-3/TRBV12-4
j_gene: TRBJ2-7
abundance: many

CDR3nt: TGCGCCAGCACCCAAACTAGCCGACTTGACAATGAGCAGTTCTTC
CDR3aa: CASTQTSRLDNEQFF
d_gene: .
v_gene: TRBV5-1
j_gene: TRBJ2-1
abundance: medium-sized

CDR3nt: TGTGCCAGCAGCGTAGGCCAGCGGTGGAGCGAGCAGTACTTC
CDR3aa: CASSVGQRWSEQYF
d_gene: .
v_gene: TRBV9
j_gene: TRBJ2-7
abundance: medium-sized